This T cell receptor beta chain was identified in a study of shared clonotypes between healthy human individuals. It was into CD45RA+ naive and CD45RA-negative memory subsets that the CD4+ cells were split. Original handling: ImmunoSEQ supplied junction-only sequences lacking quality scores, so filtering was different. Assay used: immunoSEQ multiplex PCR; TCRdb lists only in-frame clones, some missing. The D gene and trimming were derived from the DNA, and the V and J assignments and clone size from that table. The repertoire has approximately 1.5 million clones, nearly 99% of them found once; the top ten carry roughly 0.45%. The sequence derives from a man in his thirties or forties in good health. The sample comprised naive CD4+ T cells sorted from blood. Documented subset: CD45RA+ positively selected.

As DNA, the CDR3 is TGTGCCAGCAGCCCAAATAGCGGGACCATTACGGGTGAGCAGTTCTTC. Its translation is CASSPNSGTITGEQFF. The chain has TRBV11-3 and TRBJ2-1; the match to TRBD2 covers 8 bases. CDR1 is SGHNT, CDR2 YENEEA, per germline. The trim removed 5 bases at V and 9 bases at J, leaving 15 bases unmatched. CDR3 size: 16 residues.